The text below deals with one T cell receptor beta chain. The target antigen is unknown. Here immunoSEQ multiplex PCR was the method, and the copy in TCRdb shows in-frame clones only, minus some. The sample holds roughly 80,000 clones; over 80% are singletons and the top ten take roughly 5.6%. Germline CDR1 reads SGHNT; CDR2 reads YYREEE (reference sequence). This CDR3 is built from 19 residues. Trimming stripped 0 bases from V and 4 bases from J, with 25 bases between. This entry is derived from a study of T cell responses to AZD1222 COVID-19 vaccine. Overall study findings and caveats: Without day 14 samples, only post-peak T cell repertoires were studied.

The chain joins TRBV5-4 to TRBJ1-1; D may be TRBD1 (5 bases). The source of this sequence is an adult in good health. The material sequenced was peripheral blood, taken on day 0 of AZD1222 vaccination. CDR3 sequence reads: CASSLAPGLESAWGTEAFF. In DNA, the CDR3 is TGTGCCAGCAGCTTGGCCCCAGGGTTGGAGTCGGCATGGGGCACTGAAGCTTTCTTT.